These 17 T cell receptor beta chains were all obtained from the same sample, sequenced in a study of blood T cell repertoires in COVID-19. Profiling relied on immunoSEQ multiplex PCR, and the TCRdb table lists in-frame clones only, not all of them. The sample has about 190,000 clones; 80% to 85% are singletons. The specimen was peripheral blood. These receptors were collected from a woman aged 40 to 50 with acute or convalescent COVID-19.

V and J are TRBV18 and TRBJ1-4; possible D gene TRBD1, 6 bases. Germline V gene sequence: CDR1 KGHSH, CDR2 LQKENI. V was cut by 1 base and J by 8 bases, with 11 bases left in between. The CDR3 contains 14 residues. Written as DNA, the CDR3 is TGTGCCAGCTCACCACGGGACACTCAAGAAAAACTGTTTTTT. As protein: CASSPRDTQEKLFF.

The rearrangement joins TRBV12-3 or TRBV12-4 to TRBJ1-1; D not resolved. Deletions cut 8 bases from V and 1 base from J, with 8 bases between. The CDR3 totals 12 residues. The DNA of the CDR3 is TGTGCCAGCTCGCGGCCGAACACTGAAGCTTTCTTT. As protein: CASSRPNTEAFF.

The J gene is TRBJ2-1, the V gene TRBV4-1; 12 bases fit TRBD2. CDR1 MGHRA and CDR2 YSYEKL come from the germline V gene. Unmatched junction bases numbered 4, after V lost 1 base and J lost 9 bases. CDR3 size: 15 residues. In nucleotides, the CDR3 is TGCGCCAGCAGCCAAGGACTAGCGGGAGTTGGTGAGCAGTTCTTC. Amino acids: CASSQGLAGVGEQFF.

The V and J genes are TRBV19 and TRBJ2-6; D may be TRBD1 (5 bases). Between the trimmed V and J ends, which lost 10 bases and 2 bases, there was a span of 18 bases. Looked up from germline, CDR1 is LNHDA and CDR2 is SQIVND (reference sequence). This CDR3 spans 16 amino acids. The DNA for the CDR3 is TGTGCCACCCGTAGAGGAGAAGGGGCTGGGGCCAACGTCCTGACTTTC. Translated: CATRRGEGAGANVLTF.

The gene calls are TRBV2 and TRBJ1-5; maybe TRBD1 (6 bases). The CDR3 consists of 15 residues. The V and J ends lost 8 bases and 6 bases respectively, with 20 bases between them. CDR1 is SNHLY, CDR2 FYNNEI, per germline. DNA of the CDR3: TGTGCCAGCGGGGTGACGGGGGGCCGTAGTCAGCCCCAGCATTTT. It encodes CASGVTGGRSQPQHF. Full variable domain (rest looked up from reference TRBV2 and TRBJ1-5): EPEVTQTPSHQVTQMGQEVILRCVPISNHLYFYWYRQILGQKVEFLVSFYNNEISEKSEIFDDQFSVERPDGSNFTLKIRSTKLEDSAMYFCASGVTGGRSQPQHFGDGTRLSIL.

Written as DNA, the CDR3 is TGTGCCATCAGTGAGTCGAGGGCCCAAGAGACCCAGTACTTC. Translating it yields CAISESRAQETQYF. This chain links TRBV10-3 with TRBJ2-5, with D possibly being TRBD2 (5 bases). The germline gives CDR1 ENHRY, CDR2 SYGVKD. Trimming removed 0 bases from V and 1 base from J, with 6 bases in between. The CDR3 totals 14 residues.

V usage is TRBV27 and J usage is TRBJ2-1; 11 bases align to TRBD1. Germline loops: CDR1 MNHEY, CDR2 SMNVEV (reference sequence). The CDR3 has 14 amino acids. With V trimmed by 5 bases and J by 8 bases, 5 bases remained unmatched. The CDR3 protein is CASSPWTGGDEQFF. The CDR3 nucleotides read TGTGCCAGCAGTCCCTGGACAGGGGGCGATGAGCAGTTCTTC.

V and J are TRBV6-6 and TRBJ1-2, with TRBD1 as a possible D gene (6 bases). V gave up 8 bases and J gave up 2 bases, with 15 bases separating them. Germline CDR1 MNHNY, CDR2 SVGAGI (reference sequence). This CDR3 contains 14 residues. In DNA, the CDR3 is TGTGCCAGCGCAAACAGGGAAGGGAACTATGGCTACACCTTC. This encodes CASANREGNYGYTF.

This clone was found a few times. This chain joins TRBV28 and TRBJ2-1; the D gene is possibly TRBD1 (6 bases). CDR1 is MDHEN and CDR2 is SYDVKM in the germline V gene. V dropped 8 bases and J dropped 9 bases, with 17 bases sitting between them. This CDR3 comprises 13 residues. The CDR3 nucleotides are TGTGCCAGCCGCCGAAAGGGGGATATTGAGCAGTTCTTC. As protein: CASRRKGDIEQFF.

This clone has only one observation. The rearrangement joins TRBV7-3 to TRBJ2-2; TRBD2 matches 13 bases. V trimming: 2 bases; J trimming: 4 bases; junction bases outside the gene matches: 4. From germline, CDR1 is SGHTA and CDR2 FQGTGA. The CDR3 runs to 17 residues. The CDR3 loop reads CASSLHRLAGGTGELFF. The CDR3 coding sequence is TGTGCCAGCAGCTTACACCGACTAGCGGGGGGCACCGGGGAGCTGTTTTTT.

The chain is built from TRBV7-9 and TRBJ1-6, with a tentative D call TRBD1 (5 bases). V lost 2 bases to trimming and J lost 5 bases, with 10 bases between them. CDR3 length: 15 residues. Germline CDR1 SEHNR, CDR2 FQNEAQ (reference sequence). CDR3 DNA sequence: TGTGCCAGCAGCTTAAGGGGCCCAGATAATTCACCCCTCCACTTT. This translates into CASSLRGPDNSPLHF.

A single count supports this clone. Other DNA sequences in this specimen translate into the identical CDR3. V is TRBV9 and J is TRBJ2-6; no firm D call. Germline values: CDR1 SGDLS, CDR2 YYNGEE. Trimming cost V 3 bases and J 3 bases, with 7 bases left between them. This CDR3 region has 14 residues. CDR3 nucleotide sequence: TGTGCCAGCAGCGCTAGAAGTGGGGCCAACGTCCTGACTTTC. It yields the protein CASSARSGANVLTF.

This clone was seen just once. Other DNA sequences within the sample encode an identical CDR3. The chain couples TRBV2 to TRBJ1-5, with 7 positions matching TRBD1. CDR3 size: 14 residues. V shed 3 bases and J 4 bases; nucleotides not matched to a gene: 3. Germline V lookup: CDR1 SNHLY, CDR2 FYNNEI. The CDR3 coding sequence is TGTGCCAGCAGTGAGTGGGACAGAAATCAGCCCCAGCATTTT. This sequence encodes CASSEWDRNQPQHF.

This CDR3 is CASSLNGEQYF. The CDR3 DNA reads TGTGCCAGCAGCTTAAACGGGGAGCAGTACTTC. The V call is TRBV7-3, the J call TRBJ2-7, with no clear D. Germline V CDR1 and CDR2: SGHTA, FQGTGA. The CDR3 length is 11 residues. V lost 1 base to trimming and J lost 7 bases, with 5 bases between them.

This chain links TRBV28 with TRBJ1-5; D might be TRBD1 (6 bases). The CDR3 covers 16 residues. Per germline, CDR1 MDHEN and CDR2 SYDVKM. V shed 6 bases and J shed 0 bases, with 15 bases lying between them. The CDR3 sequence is CASSRTGLYSNQPQHF. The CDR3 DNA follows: TGTGCCAGCAGCAGAACAGGGCTATATAGCAATCAGCCCCAGCATTTT. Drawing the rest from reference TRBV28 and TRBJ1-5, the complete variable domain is DVKVTQSSRYLVKRTGEKVFLECVQDMDHENMFWYRQDPGLGLRLIYFSYDVKMKEKGDIPEGYSVSREKKERFSLILESASTNQTSMYLCASSRTGLYSNQPQHFGDGTRLSIL.

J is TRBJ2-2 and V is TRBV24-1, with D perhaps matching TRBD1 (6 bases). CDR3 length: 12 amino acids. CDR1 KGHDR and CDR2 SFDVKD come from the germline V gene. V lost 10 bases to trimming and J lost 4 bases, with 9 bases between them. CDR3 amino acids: CATQGSTGELFF. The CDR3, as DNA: TGTGCCACACAGGGATCCACCGGGGAGCTGTTTTTT.

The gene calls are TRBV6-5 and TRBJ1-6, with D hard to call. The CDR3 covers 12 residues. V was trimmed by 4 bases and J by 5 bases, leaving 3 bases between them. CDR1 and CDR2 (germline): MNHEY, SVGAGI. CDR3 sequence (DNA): TGTGCCAGCAGTTCCAATAATTCACCCCTCCACTTT. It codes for CASSSNNSPLHF.